This TCR beta chain was documented in a study of OX40 agonist ivuxolimab in advanced cancers. Sequencing used immunoSEQ multiplex PCR; TCRdb keeps in-frame clones, though not all of them. The data hold roughly 34,000 clones, with over 90% observed a single time. CDR3 length: 16 amino acids. Losses at the gene ends were 2 bases for V and 4 bases for J; bases not matched to a gene: 6. CDR1 is MNHEY, CDR2 SMNVEV, per germline (reference sequence). The receptor comes from an adult with an advanced solid tumor such as melanoma, head and neck, liver or kidney cancer. The material was CD4+ or CD8+ T cells sorted from blood, obtained in a trial of the OX40 agonist ivuxolimab. The rearrangement links TRBV27 to TRBJ2-2; 8 bases align to TRBD2. CDR3 region: CASSLTSGWGTGELFF. The CDR3 DNA sequence: TGTGCCAGCAGTTTAACTAGCGGATGGGGCACCGGGGAGCTGTTTTTT.